Below are 9 T cell receptor beta chains sequenced from a single sample in a study of blood T cells in healthy people across ages. A J-beta primer mix and a sample-barcoded 5' primer were used in a second PCR of roughly 7 to 12 cycles. TCRdb redid the calling of the 5' RACE reads with MiXCR, one entry per CDR3 protein. The sample carries roughly 1,000,000 distinct CDR3 sequences, roughly a quarter recorded once. This same sample was also part of a study on T cells of mothers and their children.

Sequencing was performed on blood. The source of these receptors is a girl aged 2 to 10 in good health.

This clonotype was detected only a few times. The chain has TRBV7-2 and TRBJ2-7, with 7 nucleotides matching TRBD1. Germline V gene data show CDR1 as SGHTA and CDR2 as FQGNSA. V lost 7 bases and J lost 3; bases outside the gene matches: 9. The CDR3 runs to 14 residues. CDR3 DNA sequence: TGTGCCAGCAAAGAGGGACAGAATTTCTACGAGCAGTACTTC. It encodes CASKEGQNFYEQYF.

The chain is built from TRBV12-3 or TRBV12-4 and TRBJ1-1; 10 nucleotides align to TRBD1. This CDR3 is 14 amino acids long. The ends lost 5 bases at V and 6 bases at J; junction bases unmatched: 6. The CDR3 nucleotides are TGTGCCAGCAGTCCAGCTGACAGGGGGCCTGAAGCTTTCTTT. This encodes CASSPADRGPEAFF.

The table lists this clonotype with a few counts. The chain links TRBV11-2 to TRBJ2-7; TRBD2 matches 8 bases. Germline values: CDR1 SGHAT, CDR2 FQNNGV. The CDR3 runs 16 residues. V dropped 4 bases and J dropped 4; count of bases not matched to a gene: 12. The chain's CDR3 is CASSSAAGVGGYEQYF. CDR3 DNA sequence: TGTGCCAGCAGCTCGGCAGCGGGAGTGGGGGGTTACGAGCAGTACTTC.

With respect to this clonotype: A much larger clone lies a single base off, so this may be a read error. The gene calls are TRBV7-2 and TRBJ1-1; TRBD1 aligns across 7 bases. The CDR3 contains 13 residues. Germline V lookup: CDR1 SGHTA, CDR2 FQGNSA. The ends lost 6 bases at V and 3 bases at J; junction bases unmatched: 4. The CDR3 DNA sequence: TGTGCCAGCAGACTGACAGGGTACACTGAAGCTTTCTTT. It specifies CASRLTGYTEAFF.

The CDR3 loop reads CASSQEGKGQTQYF. In nucleotides, the CDR3 is TGTGCCAGCAGCCAAGAGGGGAAGGGGCAGACCCAGTACTTC. The chain links TRBV3-1 to TRBJ2-5; maybe TRBD1 (5 bases). The CDR3 consists of 14 residues. The germline gives CDR1 LGHDT, CDR2 YNNKEL (reference sequence). Trimming pared 0 bases from V and 6 bases from J, leaving 11 bases between.

In its sample, this clonotype was seen many times. An end of the junction does not agree with germline; a read error may underlie this. V is TRBV4-1 and J is TRBJ2-7; D call uncertain. This CDR3 has 14 amino acids. Looked up from germline, CDR1 is MGHRA and CDR2 is YSYEKL. CDR3 loop: CASSQDPASYEQYF. CDR3 bases: TGTGCCAGCAGCCAAGATCCAGCATCCTACGAGCAGTACTTC.

The chain links TRBV11-3 to TRBJ1-1; TRBD1 matches at 7 bases. Germline lookup yields CDR1 SGHNT and CDR2 YENEEA. The junction had 4 bases not matched to a gene; V was cut back by 2 bases and J by 7 bases. This CDR3 spans 13 amino acids. CDR3 region: CASSLSQGSEAFF. Written as DNA, the CDR3 is TGTGCCAGCAGCTTATCACAGGGGAGTGAAGCTTTCTTT.

This sequence joins TRBV7-9 and TRBJ2-5; 8 bases line up with TRBD1. The V gene end was trimmed by 0 bases and the J gene end by 5 bases; junction bases not matched to a gene: 11. Germline values: CDR1 SEHNR, CDR2 FQNEAQ (reference sequence). This CDR3 contains 17 residues. CDR3 nucleotides: TGTGCCAGCAGCTTAGCGGAGAAGACAGGGGAGGAGGAGACCCAGTACTTC. Residues: CASSLAEKTGEEETQYF.

A few counts support this clonotype. V and J are TRBV5-1 and TRBJ2-3; weak D call: TRBD1 (5 bases). From germline, CDR1 is SGHRS and CDR2 YFSETQ. The CDR3 is made up of 17 amino acids. V was cut by 5 bases and J by 2 bases, with 21 bases left in between. The chain's CDR3 is CASRATGQVITTDTQYF. The CDR3 region has the DNA TGCGCCAGCAGGGCAACAGGTCAGGTGATAACCACAGATACGCAGTATTTT.